This TCR beta chain was identified during a study of naive and memory T cell subsets (dated by TCRdb to 2017 to 2019). Turning to the overall study: The study applied an open-source, UMI-based TCR alpha and beta sequencing pipeline to sorted naive and memory peripheral blood T cell subsets. RNA was DNase-treated and reverse transcribed with TCR constant-region primers, mostly using SuperScript III. The functional CMV T cell responses agreed completely with IgG serology results. General conclusions and limits of the study: RNA-based TCR counts may be affected by expression changes linked to T cell activation and differentiation. A power law was followed by TCR abundance, with an exponent that differed between naive and memory subsets but was consistent across the three individuals. The repertoire findings for the naive and memory subsets could not be validated, as no ground truth was available. Naive repertoires, especially CD8, contained a few larger clonotypes, possibly memory cells re-expressing CD45RA. Clonotypes were defined as single alpha or beta chain sequences, not paired alpha/beta receptors. Following error correction, more than 85% of naive TCR sequences occurred only once, which made naive abundance distributions much steeper than those of memory subsets. In both CD4 and CD8 cells, the Gini index increased while Shannon and inverse Simpson diversity decreased from naive through CM, EM and EMRA.

Reading the germline V gene gives CDR1 SGHRS and CDR2 YFSETQ. The junction carries 16 bases between V and J, which are trimmed by 0 bases and 9 bases respectively. The CDR3 has 15 amino acids, counting the end cysteine and phenylalanine. Only the CDR3 part of the read is kept: 45 bases, read in frame from the first base. Regarding this clonotype: What antigen it recognizes has not been identified. The record has no base qualities; no much larger clone is one base away.

From the second PCR step on, the TCR alpha and beta chain libraries were amplified in separate reactions. Donor CMV status was determined by IFNgamma production from CD4+ T cells after overnight stimulation of fresh PBMCs with CMV viral lysate. Using Miltenyi beads, CD4 T cells were first positively selected, and CD8 T cells were then positively selected from the CD4-negative fraction. Cells were stained for CD3, CD4, CD8, CD45RA, CD27 and a live/dead dye and were sorted on a BD Aria II into four subsets based on CD45RA and CD27. A few healthy volunteers provided blood, and the blood of each volunteer was split into CD4 and CD8 T cells and then into four differentiation subsets. Approximately 120 ml of peripheral blood was taken from each donor, and PBMC were separated by density-gradient centrifugation on Ficoll-Paque PLUS. The sorted cells were lysed in RLT buffer, after which RNA was extracted using a Qiagen RNeasy kit and kept at -80 degrees C.

Library preparation used UMI-ligation and nested PCR. The beta constant-region primer was an equimolar mix of two oligonucleotides covering both TRBC1 and TRBC2. The ligated cDNA went through four rounds of PCR with nested alpha and beta constant-region primers together with the SP2 primer. A single-stranded oligonucleotide bearing the SP2 primer plus a 12-nucleotide UMI was ligated onto the 3' end of the cDNA by T4 RNA ligase 1. Incubation of the ligation reaction lasted about 20-25 hours at 16 degrees C. PCR2 was typically performed as a SYBR Green qPCR and was stopped at a predetermined threshold so that over-amplification was prevented. Every purification after the first one was done using Agencourt AMPure XP magnetic beads. Library amounts were measured by Qubit and library quality was assessed on a TapeStation, where the main peak was expected at around 650 bp. Sequencing of the pooled libraries was done on an Illumina MiSeq using v2 2x251 paired-end kits, which typically yielded roughly 0.85-2.3 million reads per sample. Libraries were pooled at about 4 nM per sample, and roughly 5-8% PhiX was added to improve cluster recognition. Processing in the source paper ran as follows. Using tag matching that tolerated one base-pair mismatch, Decombinator assigned V and J genes to FASTQ reads that had been processed by Demultiplexor. By using UMIs, Collapsinator corrected both sequencing errors and the frequency errors caused by PCR heterogeneity. TCRs were translated and CDR3s were extracted from the conserved cysteine to the FGXG phenylalanine by CDR3Translator, with non-productive sequences being flagged. Repertoires were subsampled to equal numbers of UMI-defined TCRs before Gini, Shannon entropy and inverse Simpson indices were calculated. Within the linear range, a power law was fitted by maximum likelihood to the distributions of clonotype abundance. When run on a single naive CD8 sample, MIGEC and the pipeline yielded similar UMI counts, similar unique TCR numbers and similar clonal distributions. In one analysis, naive TCRs also found in any memory subset of the same donor were removed from the naive repertoire. Repertoires were searched for some 7,000 CMV-associated CDR3 sequences compiled from VDJdb and a published dataset. TCRdb reran the public reads through fastp at Q25 and MiXCR, keeping productive beta chains. All rows with the same CDR3 protein become a single entry with the most common DNA and genes. None of the V and J calls come from the authors' own analysis; TCRdb made them. The sample table shows 150,000 or so distinct CDR3 sequences, and 22% are seen once. The ten biggest clones cover about 0.11% of the sample.

The specimen was naive CD4+ T cells from blood. The label giving this sample's cell subset or site can be read as: naive T cells, CD45RA high CD27+. The sequence was collected from a human donor in good health. Rearrangement joined TRBV5-1 to TRBJ2-1; the D gene remains uncertain. The CDR3 sequence is CASSLVPGPPPEQFF. The base sequence is TGCGCCAGCAGCTTGGTCCCGGGCCCGCCCCCTGAGCAGTTCTTC.